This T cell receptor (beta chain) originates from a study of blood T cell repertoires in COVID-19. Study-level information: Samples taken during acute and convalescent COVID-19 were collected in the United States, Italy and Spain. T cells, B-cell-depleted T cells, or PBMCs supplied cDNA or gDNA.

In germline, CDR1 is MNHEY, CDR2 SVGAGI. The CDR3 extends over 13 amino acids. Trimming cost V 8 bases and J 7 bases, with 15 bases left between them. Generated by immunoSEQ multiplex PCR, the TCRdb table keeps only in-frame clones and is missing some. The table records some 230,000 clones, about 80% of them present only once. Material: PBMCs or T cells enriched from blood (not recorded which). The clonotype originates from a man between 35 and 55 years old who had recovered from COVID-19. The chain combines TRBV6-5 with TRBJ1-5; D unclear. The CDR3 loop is CASAGQVGQPQHF. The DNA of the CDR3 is TGTGCCAGCGCTGGCCAGGTAGGACAGCCCCAGCATTTT.